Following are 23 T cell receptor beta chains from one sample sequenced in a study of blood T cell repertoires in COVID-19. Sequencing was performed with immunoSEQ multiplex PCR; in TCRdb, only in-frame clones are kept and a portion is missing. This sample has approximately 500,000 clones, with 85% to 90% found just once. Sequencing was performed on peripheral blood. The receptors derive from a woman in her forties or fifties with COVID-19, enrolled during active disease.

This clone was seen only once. The CDR3 sequence: CASSRDGGLTETQYF. The DNA of the CDR3 is TGTGCCAGCAGTCGGGATGGGGGACTTACGGAGACCCAGTACTTC. The J gene is TRBJ2-5, the V gene TRBV6-5; maybe TRBD2 (6 bases). CDR3 length equals 15 residues. V was shortened by 5 bases and J by 5 bases, with 18 bases between the two germline ends. CDR1 is MNHEY and CDR2 is SVGAGI in the germline V gene.

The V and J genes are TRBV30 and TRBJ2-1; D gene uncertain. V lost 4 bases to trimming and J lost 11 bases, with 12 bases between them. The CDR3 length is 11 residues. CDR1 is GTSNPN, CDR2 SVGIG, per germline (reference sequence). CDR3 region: CAWTRGSQQFF. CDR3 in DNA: TGTGCCTGGACCAGAGGAAGCCAGCAGTTCTTC.

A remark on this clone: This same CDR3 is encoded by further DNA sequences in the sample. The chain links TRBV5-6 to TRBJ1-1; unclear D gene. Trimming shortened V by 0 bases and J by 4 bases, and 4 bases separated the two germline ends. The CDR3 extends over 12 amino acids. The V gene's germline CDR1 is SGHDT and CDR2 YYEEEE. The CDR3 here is CASSLGSTEAFF. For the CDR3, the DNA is TGTGCCAGCAGCTTGGGGAGCACTGAAGCTTTCTTT.

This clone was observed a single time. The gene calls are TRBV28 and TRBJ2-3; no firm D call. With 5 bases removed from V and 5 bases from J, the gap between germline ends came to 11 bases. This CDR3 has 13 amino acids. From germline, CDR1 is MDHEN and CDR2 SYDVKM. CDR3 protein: CASSPDPGDTQYF. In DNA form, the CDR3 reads TGTGCCAGCAGTCCCGACCCGGGAGATACGCAGTATTTT.

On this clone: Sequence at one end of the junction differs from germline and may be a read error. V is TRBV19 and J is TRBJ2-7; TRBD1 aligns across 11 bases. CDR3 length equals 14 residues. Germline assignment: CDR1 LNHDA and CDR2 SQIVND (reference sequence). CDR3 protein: CASSRTGGSNEQYF. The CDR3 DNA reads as TGTGCCAGTAGTCGGACAGGGGGCTCCAACGAGCAGTACTTC.

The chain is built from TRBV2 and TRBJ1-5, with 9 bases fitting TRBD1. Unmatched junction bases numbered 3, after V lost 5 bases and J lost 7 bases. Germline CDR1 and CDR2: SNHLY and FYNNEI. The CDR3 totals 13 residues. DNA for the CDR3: TGTGCCAGCAGTTGGGACAGGGAGCAGCCCCAGCATTTT. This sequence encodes CASSWDREQPQHF. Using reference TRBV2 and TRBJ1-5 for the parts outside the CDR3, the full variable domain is EPEVTQTPSHQVTQMGQEVILRCVPISNHLYFYWYRQILGQKVEFLVSFYNNEISEKSEIFDDQFSVERPDGSNFTLKIRSTKLEDSAMYFCASSWDREQPQHFGDGTRLSIL.

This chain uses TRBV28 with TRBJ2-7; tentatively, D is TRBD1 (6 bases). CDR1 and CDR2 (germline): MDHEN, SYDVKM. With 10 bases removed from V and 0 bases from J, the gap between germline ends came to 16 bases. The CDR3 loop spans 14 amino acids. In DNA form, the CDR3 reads TGTGCCATCAATCAGGGGTTCCGCTCCTACGAGCAGTACTTC. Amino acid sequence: CAINQGFRSYEQYF. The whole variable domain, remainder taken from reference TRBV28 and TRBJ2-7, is DVKVTQSSRYLVKRTGEKVFLECVQDMDHENMFWYRQDPGLGLRLIYFSYDVKMKEKGDIPEGYSVSREKKERFSLILESASTNQTSMYLCAINQGFRSYEQYFGPGTRLTVT.

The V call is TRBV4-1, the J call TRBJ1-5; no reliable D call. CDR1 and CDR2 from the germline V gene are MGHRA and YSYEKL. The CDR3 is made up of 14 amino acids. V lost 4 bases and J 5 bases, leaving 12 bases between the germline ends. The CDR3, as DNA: TGCGCCAGCAGCCTACGCATCGGGGATCAGCCCCAGCATTTT. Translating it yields CASSLRIGDQPQHF.

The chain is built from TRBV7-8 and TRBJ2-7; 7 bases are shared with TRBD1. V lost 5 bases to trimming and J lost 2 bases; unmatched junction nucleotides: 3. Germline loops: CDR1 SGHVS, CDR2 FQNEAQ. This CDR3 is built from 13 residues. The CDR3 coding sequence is TGTGCCAGCAGCCGGGACAGAACCTACGAGCAGTACTTC. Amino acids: CASSRDRTYEQYF.

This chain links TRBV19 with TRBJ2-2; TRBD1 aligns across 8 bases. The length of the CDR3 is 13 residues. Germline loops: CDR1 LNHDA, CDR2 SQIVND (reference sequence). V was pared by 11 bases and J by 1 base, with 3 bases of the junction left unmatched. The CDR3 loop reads CASGQGNTGELFF. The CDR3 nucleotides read TGTGCCTCCGGACAGGGGAACACCGGGGAGCTGTTTTTT.

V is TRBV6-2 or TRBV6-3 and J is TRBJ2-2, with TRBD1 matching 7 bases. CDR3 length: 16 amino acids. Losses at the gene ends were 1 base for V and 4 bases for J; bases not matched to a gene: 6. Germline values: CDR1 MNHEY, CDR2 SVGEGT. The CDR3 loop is CASSYYKGQLTGELFF. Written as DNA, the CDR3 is TGTGCCAGCAGTTACTATAAGGGACAGCTCACCGGGGAGCTGTTTTTT.

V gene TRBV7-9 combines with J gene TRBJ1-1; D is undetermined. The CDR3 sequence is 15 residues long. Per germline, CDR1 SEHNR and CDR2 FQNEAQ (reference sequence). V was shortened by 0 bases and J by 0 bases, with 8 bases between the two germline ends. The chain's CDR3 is CASSLAAILNTEAFF. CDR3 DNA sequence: TGTGCCAGCAGCTTAGCGGCAATACTGAACACTGAAGCTTTCTTT.

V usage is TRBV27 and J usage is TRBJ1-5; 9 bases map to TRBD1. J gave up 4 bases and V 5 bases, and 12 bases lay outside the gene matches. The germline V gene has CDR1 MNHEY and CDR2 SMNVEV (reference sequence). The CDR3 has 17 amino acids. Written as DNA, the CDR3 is TGTGCCAGCAGTCCAATACCAAGACAGGGGGGGAATCAGCCCCAGCATTTT. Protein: CASSPIPRQGGNQPQHF.

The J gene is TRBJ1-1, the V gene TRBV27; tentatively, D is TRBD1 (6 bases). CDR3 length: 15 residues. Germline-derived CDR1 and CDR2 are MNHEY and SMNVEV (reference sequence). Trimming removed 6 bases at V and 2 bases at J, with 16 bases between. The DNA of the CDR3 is TGTGCCAGCAGCGAGGTTCTGGGGGCAAACACTGAAGCTTTCTTT. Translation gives CASSEVLGANTEAFF.

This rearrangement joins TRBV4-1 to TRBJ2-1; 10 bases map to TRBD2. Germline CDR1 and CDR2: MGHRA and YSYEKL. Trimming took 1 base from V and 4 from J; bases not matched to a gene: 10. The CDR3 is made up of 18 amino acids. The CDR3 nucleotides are TGCGCCAGCAGCCAAGCTTCCCCGGGACTAGCGTCTTACAATGAGCAGTTCTTC. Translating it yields CASSQASPGLASYNEQFF.

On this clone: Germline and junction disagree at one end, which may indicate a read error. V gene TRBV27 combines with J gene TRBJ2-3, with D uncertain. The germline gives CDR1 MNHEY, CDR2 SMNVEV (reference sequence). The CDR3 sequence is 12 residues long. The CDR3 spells CASTRGVIFRDF. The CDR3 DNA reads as TGTGCCAGCACCCGCGGAGTCATCTTTAGAGATTTT.

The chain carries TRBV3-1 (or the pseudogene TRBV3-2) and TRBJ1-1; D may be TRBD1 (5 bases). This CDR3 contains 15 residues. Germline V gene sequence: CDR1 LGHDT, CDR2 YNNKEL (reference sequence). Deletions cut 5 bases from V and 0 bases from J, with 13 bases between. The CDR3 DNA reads TGTGCCAGCAGCATAGGACGGGGGTTGAACACTGAAGCTTTCTTT. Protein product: CASSIGRGLNTEAFF.

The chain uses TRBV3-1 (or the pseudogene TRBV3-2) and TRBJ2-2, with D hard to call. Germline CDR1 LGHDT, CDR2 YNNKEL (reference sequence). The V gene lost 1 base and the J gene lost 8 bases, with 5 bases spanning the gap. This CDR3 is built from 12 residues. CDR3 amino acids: CASSQAFGELFF. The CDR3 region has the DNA TGTGCCAGCAGCCAAGCGTTTGGGGAGCTGTTTTTT.

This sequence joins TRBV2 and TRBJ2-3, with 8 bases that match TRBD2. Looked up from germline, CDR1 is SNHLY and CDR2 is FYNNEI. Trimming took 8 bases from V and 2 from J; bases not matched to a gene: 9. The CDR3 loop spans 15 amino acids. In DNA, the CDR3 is TGTGCCAGCGGGGTGGCGGGGGGCCTCACAGATACGCAGTATTTT. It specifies CASGVAGGLTDTQYF.

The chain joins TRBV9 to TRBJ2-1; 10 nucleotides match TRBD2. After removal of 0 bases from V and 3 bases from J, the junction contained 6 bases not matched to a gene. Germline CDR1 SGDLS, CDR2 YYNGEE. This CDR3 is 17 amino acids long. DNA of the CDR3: TGTGCCAGCAGCGTAGTAGGAGCGGGGGGGAACTACAATGAGCAGTTCTTC. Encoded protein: CASSVVGAGGNYNEQFF.

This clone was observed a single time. The CDR3 sequence: CASSSGSGGNTEAFF. CDR3 bases: TGTGCCAGCAGCTCCGGGAGCGGGGGGAACACTGAAGCTTTCTTT. The chain has TRBV7-9 and TRBJ1-1, with D possibly being TRBD1 (5 bases). Germline CDR1 reads SEHNR; CDR2 reads FQNEAQ (reference sequence). V shed 4 bases and J shed 1 base, with 13 bases lying between them. The CDR3 extends over 15 amino acids.

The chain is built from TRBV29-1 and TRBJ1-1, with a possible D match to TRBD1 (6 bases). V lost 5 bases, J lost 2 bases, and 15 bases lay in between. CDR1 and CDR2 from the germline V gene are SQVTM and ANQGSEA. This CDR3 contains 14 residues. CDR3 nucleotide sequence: TGCAGCGTTAAATCCGGGACAAGTAACACTGAAGCTTTCTTT. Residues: CSVKSGTSNTEAFF.

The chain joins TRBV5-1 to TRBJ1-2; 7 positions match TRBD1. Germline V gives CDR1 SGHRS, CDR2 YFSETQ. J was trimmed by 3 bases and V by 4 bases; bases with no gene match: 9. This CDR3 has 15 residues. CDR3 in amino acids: CASSTRPQGDYGYTF. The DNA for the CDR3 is TGCGCCAGCAGCACCAGGCCCCAGGGGGACTATGGCTACACCTTC.